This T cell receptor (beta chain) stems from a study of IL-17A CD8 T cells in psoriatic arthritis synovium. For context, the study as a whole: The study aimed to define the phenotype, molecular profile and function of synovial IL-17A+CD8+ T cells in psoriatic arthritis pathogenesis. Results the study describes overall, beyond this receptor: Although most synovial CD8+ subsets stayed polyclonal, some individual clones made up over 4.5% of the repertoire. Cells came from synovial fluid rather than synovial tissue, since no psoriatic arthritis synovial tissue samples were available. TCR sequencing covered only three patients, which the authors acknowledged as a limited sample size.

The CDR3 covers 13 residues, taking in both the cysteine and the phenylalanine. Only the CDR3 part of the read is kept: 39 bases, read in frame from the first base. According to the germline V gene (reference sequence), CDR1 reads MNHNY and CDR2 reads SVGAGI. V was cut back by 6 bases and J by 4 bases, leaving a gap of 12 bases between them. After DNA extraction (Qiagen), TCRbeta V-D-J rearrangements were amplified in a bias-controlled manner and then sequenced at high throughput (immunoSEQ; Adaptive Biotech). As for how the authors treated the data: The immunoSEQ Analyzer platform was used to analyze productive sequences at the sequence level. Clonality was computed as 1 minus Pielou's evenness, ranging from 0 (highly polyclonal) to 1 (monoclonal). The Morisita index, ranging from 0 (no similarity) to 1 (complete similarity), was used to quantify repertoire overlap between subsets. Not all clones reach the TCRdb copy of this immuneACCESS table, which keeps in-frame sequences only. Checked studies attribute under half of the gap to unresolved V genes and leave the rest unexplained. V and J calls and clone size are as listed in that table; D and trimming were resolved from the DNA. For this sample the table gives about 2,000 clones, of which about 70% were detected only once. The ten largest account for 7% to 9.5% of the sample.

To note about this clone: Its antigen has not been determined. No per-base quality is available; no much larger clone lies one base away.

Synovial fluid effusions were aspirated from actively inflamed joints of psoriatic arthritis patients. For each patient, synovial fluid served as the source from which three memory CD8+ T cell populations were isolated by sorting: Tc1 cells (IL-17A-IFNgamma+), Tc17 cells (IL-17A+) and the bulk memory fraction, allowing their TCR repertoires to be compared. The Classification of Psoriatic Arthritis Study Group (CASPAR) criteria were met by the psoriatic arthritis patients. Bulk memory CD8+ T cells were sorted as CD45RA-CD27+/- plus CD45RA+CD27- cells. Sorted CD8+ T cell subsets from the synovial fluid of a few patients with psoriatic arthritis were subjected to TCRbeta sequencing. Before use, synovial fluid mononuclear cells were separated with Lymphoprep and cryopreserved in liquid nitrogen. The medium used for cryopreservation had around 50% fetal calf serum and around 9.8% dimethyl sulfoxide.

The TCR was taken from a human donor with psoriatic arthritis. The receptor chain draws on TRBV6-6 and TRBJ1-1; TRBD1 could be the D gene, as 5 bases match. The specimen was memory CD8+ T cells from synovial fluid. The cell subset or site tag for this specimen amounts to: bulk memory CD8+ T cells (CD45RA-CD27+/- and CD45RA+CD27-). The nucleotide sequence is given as TGTGCCAGCAGCACGACAGAGGGCACTGAAGCTTTCTTT. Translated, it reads CASSTTEGTEAFF.